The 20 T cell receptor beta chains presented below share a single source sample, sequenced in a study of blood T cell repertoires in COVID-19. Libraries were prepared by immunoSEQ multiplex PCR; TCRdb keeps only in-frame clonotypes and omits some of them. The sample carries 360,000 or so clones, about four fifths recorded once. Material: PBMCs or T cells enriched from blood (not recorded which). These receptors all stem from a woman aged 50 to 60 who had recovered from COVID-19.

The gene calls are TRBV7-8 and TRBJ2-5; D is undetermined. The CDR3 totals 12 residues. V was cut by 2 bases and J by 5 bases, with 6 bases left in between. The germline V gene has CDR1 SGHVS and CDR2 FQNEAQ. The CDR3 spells CASSLNRETQYF. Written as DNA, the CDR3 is TGTGCCAGCAGCTTAAACCGGGAGACCCAGTACTTC.

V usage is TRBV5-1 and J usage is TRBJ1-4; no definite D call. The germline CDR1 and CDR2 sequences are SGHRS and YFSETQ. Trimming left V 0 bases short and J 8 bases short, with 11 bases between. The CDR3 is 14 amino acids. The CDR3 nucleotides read TGCGCCAGCAGCTTGGAGCCAGGTTGGGAAAAACTGTTTTTT. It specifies CASSLEPGWEKLFF.

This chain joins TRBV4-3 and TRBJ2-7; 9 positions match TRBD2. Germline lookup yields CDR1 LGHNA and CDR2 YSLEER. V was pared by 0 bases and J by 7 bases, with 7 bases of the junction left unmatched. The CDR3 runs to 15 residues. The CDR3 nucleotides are TGCGCCAGCAGCCAAGATTCCGGCCTAGCGGGAGAGCAGTACTTC. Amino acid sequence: CASSQDSGLAGEQYF.

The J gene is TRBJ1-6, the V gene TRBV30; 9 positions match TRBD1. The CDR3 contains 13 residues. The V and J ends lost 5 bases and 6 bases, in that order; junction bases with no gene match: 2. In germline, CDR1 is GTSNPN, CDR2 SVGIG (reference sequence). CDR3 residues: CAWGTGSNSPLHF. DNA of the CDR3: TGTGCCTGGGGGACAGGGAGTAATTCACCCCTCCACTTT.

The CDR3 loop is CASSNLGANYGYTF. The CDR3 DNA reads TGTGCCAGCAGCAACCTCGGGGCTAACTATGGCTACACCTTC. The rearrangement uses TRBV7-6 and TRBJ1-2; no definite D call. The CDR3 consists of 14 residues. From germline, CDR1 is SGHVS and CDR2 FNYEAQ. V lost 5 bases and J 0 bases, leaving 10 bases between the germline ends.

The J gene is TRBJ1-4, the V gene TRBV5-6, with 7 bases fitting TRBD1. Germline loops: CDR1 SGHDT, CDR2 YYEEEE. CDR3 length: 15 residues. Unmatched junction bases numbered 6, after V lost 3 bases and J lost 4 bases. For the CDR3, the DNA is TGTGCCAGCAGCTCATTACAGGGGATTAATGAAAAACTGTTTTTT. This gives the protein CASSSLQGINEKLFF.

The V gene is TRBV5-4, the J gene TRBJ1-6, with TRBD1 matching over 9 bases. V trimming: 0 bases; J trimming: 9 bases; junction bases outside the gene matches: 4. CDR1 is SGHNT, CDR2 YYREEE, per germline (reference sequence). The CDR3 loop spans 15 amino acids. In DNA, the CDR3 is TGTGCCAGCAGCTTGGCGGGACAGGGAAGTTCACCCCTCCACTTT. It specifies CASSLAGQGSSPLHF.

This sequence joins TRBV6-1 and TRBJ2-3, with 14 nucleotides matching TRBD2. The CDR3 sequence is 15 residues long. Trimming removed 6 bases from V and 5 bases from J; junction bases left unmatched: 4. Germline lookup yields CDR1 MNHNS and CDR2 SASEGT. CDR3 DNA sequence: TGTGCCAGCAGACGGACTAGCGGGAGGCAAGATACGCAGTATTTT. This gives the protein CASRRTSGRQDTQYF.

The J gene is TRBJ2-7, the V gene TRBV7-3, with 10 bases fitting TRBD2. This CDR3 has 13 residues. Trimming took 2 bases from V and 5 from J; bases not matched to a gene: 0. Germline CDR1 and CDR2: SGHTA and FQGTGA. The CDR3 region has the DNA TGTGCCAGCAGCTTACTAGCGGGAGACGAGCAGTACTTC. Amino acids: CASSLLAGDEQYF.

The CDR3, as DNA: TGCGCCAGCAGCTTGCTCAACATGAACACTGAAGCTTTCTTT. Its translation is CASSLLNMNTEAFF. The chain combines TRBV5-1 with TRBJ1-1; no firm D call. V was clipped by 1 base and J by 0 bases, with 7 bases between them. Germline V CDR1 and CDR2: SGHRS, YFSETQ. The CDR3 covers 14 residues.

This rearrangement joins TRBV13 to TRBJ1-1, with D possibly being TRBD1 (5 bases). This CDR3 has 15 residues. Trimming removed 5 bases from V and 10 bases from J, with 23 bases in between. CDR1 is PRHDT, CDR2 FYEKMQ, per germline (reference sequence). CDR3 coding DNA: TGTGCCAGCAGCCCGACCTGGGGCCCCATGGCAGGAGCTTTCTTT. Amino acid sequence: CASSPTWGPMAGAFF.

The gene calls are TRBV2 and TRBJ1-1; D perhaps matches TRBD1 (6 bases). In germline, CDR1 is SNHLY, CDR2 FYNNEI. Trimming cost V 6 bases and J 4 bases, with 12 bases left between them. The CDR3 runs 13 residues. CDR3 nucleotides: TGTGCCAGCAGACAGGGTGCGGGCACTGAAGCTTTCTTT. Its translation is CASRQGAGTEAFF.

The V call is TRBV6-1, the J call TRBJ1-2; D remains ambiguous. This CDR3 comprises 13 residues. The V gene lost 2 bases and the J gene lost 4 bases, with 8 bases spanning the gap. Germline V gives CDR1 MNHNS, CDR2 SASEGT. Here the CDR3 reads CASSEWQAYGYTF. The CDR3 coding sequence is TGTGCCAGCAGTGAATGGCAGGCCTATGGCTACACCTTC.

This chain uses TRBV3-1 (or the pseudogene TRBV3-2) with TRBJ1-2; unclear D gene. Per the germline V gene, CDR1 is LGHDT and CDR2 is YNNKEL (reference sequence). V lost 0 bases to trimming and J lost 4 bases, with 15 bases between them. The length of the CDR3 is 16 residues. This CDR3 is CASSQDRDRGFYGYTF. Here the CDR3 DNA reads TGTGCCAGCAGCCAAGATAGGGATCGAGGGTTCTATGGCTACACCTTC.

The CDR3 region has the DNA TGTGCCAGCAGTTACGGGGGGATGATGTCCTACGAGCAGTACTTC. Amino acid sequence: CASSYGGMMSYEQYF. The chain carries TRBV6-2 or TRBV6-3 and TRBJ2-7, with D tentatively TRBD2 (6 bases). V lost 2 bases to trimming and J lost 1 base, with 12 bases between them. Per germline, CDR1 MNHEY and CDR2 SVGEGT. This CDR3 is 15 amino acids long.

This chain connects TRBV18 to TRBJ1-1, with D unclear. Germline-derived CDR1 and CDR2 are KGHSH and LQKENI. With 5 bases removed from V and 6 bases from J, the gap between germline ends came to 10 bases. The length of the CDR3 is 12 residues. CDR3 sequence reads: CASSNVGPEAFF. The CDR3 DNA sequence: TGTGCCAGCTCAAACGTCGGTCCTGAAGCTTTCTTT.

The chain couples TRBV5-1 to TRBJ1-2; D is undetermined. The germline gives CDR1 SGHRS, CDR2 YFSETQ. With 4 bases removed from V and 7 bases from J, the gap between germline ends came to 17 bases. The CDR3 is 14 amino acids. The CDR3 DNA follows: TGCGCCAGCAGCCAGTCAGCGGGAGATCGTGGCTACACCTTC. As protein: CASSQSAGDRGYTF.

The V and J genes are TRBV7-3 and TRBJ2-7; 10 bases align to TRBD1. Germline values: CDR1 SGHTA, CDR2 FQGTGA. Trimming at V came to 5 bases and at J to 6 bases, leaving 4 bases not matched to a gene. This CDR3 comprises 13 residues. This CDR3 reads CASSRRDRGEQYF. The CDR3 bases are TGTGCCAGCAGCCGCCGGGACAGGGGCGAGCAGTACTTC.

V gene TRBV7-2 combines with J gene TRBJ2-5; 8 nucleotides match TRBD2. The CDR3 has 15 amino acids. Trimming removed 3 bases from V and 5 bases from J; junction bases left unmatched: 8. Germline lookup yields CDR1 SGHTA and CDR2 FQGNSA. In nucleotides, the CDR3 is TGTGCCAGCAGCTTCAAGCGGGGGTTTATCGAGACCCAGTACTTC. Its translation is CASSFKRGFIETQYF.

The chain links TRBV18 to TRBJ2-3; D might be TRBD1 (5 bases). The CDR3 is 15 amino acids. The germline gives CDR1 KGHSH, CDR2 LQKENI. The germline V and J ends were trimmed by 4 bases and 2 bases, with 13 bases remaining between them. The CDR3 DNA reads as TGTGCCAGCTCACTAATTGGCAGGGTCACAGATACGCAGTATTTT. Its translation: CASSLIGRVTDTQYF.